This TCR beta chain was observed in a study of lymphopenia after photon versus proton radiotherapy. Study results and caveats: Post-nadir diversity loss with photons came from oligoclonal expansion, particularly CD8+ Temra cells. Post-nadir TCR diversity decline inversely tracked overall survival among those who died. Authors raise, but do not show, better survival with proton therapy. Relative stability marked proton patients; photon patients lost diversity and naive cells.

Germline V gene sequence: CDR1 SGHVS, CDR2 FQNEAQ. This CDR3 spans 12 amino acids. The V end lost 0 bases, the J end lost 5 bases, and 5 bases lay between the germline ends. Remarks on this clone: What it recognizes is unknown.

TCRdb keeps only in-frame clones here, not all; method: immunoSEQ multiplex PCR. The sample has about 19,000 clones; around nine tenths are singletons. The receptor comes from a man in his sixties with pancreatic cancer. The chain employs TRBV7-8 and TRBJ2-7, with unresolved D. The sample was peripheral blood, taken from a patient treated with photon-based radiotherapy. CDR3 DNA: TGTGCCAGCAGCTTAGCGTCCCACGAGCAGTACTTC. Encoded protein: CASSLASHEQYF.